The 14 T cell receptor beta chains listed next were all sequenced from one sample in a study of CD8 T cells in ankylosing spondylitis. TCRdb processed the 5' RACE reads anew with MiXCR; each CDR3 protein has one entry. This table has 200,000 to 250,000 distinct CDR3 sequences, about 10% appearing once. The source material was blood, either unsorted or a sorted T cell fraction (not recorded which). The receptors come from a male donor with ankylosing spondylitis or in good health (not recorded which).

This chain connects TRBV2 to TRBJ1-5, with D maybe TRBD1 (6 bases). Germline CDR1 SNHLY, CDR2 FYNNEI. This CDR3 comprises 14 residues. Between the trimmed V and J ends, which lost 1 base and 7 bases, there was a span of 11 bases. The CDR3 nucleotides read TGTGCCAGCAGTGAAGGCAGGGGAAGCCAGCCCCAGCATTTT. Translation gives CASSEGRGSQPQHF. The complete variable domain, with remaining parts taken from reference TRBV2 and TRBJ1-5, reads EPEVTQTPSHQVTQMGQEVILRCVPISNHLYFYWYRQILGQKVEFLVSFYNNEISEKSEIFDDQFSVERPDGSNFTLKIRSTKLEDSAMYFCASSEGRGSQPQHFGDGTRLSIL.

This clonotype occurred many times. This chain uses TRBV3-1 with TRBJ1-5; D gene uncertain. Germline values: CDR1 LGHDT, CDR2 YNNKEL (reference sequence). The CDR3 is made up of 17 amino acids. The V end lost 0 bases, the J end lost 5 bases, and 17 bases lay between the germline ends. CDR3 sequence: CASSQEKVATPDQPQHF. CDR3 sequence (DNA): TGTGCCAGCAGCCAAGAGAAAGTTGCCACTCCGGATCAGCCCCAGCATTTT.

This clonotype has at least ten counts. V and J are TRBV29-1 and TRBJ1-1; D gene unclear. V was shortened by 3 bases and J by 10 bases, with 12 bases between the two germline ends. Germline CDR1 reads SQVTM; CDR2 reads ANQGSEA. The CDR3 contains 11 residues. The CDR3 is CSVDEAPGAFF. The CDR3 DNA follows: TGCAGCGTTGATGAAGCCCCGGGAGCTTTCTTT.

This clonotype was counted a few times. The V gene is TRBV28, the J gene TRBJ2-7, with 8 positions matching TRBD1. The CDR3 has 16 residues. Unmatched junction bases numbered 15, after V lost 5 bases and J lost 6 bases. The germline V gene encodes CDR1 MDHEN and CDR2 SYDVKM. DNA of the CDR3: TGTGCCAGCAGTCTCCCAGGACAGGGCCTATTAGTCGAGCAGTACTTC. Translation: CASSLPGQGLLVEQYF.

This clonotype came up many times. The chain couples TRBV7-2 to TRBJ2-1, with 7 bases fitting TRBD2. V was pared by 6 bases and J by 0 bases, with 8 bases of the junction left unmatched. The CDR3 contains 16 residues. Germline V gives CDR1 SGHTA, CDR2 FQGNSA. CDR3 nucleotides: TGTGCCAGCAGTTTACTGGGGGGGGGCTCCTACAATGAGCAGTTCTTC. This translates into CASSLLGGGSYNEQFF.

With regard to this clonotype: This sequence may be a read error, since a much larger clone differs from it by one base. The chain is built from TRBV12-3 or TRBV12-4 and TRBJ2-7; TRBD1 matches 8 bases. After removal of 5 bases from V and 4 bases from J, the junction contained 7 bases not matched to a gene. The CDR3 contains 14 residues. This CDR3 is CASSPSGGLYEQYF. CDR3 coding DNA: TGTGCCAGCAGTCCCTCAGGGGGCCTGTACGAGCAGTACTTC.

This clonotype was counted a few times. The chain has TRBV5-1 and TRBJ1-6; unclear D gene. Germline V gene sequence: CDR1 SGHRS, CDR2 YFSETQ. The CDR3 loop spans 14 amino acids. V shed 1 base and J shed 6 bases, with 8 bases lying between them. Here the CDR3 DNA reads TGCGCCAGCAGCTTGACGGGGTTTAATTCACCCCTCCACTTT. It specifies CASSLTGFNSPLHF.

This clonotype was counted many times. The V and J genes are TRBV24-1 and TRBJ1-6, with D unresolved. This CDR3 has 13 amino acids. Trimming left V 6 bases short and J 7 bases short, with 9 bases between. CDR1 KGHDR and CDR2 SFDVKD come from the germline V gene. CDR3 in DNA: TGTGCCACCAGTAATCCTCGAAATTCACCCCTCCACTTT. Translation: CATSNPRNSPLHF.

This clonotype was counted many times. This chain links TRBV15 with TRBJ1-1; D not resolved. Germline V lookup: CDR1 LNHNV, CDR2 YYDKDF (reference sequence). V lost 0 bases and J lost 3, with 5 bases in between. This CDR3 has 13 amino acids. The CDR3, as DNA: TGTGCCACCAGCAGAGAATTTGACACTGAAGCTTTCTTT. The encoded protein is CATSREFDTEAFF.

This clonotype was counted ten times or more. The chain links TRBV12-3 or TRBV12-4 to TRBJ2-5; TRBD2 matches 10 bases. J was trimmed by 1 base and V by 4 bases; bases with no gene match: 6. CDR3 length: 16 residues. The CDR3 bases are TGTGCCAGCAGTTCCTCTAGCGGGGGACCCCAAGAGACCCAGTACTTC. This codes for CASSSSSGGPQETQYF.

This clonotype was seen a handful of times. The V gene is TRBV12-3 or TRBV12-4, the J gene TRBJ1-2; perhaps TRBD1 as D (5 bases). V lost 8 bases, J lost 7 bases, and 20 bases lay in between. The CDR3 spans 14 residues. CDR3 in amino acids: CASGEQGYLAGYTF. In DNA form, the CDR3 reads TGTGCCAGCGGGGAGCAGGGTTATCTAGCTGGCTACACCTTC.

This clonotype came up many times. Written as DNA, the CDR3 is TGCGCCAGCAGCCCCGCCCTTTCACAGGGTGAAGCTTTCTTT. It encodes CASSPALSQGEAFF. The chain has TRBV5-1 and TRBJ1-1; possibly TRBD1 for D (6 bases). The germline V and J ends were trimmed by 4 bases and 7 bases, with 17 bases remaining between them. Per the germline V gene, CDR1 is SGHRS and CDR2 is YFSETQ. The CDR3 runs 14 residues.

This clonotype has more than one count but fewer than ten. The V call is TRBV20-1, the J call TRBJ1-1; no definite D call. The CDR3 totals 14 residues. Per the germline V gene, CDR1 is DFQATT and CDR2 is SNEGSKA (reference sequence). Trimming stripped 5 bases from V and 0 bases from J, with 13 bases between. CDR3 sequence reads: CSALRQPVNTEAFF. DNA of the CDR3: TGCAGTGCTCTTCGTCAGCCCGTGAACACTGAAGCTTTCTTT.

The sample holds many counts of this clonotype. This chain connects TRBV7-9 to TRBJ2-3, with 7 bases fitting TRBD1. V gave up 4 bases and J gave up 2 bases; unmatched junction bases: 9. The CDR3 extends over 16 amino acids. Germline V gene data show CDR1 as SEHNR and CDR2 as FQNEAQ (reference sequence). CDR3 sequence reads: CASSSKDRFFTDTQYF. The CDR3 DNA reads TGTGCCAGCAGCTCCAAGGACAGGTTCTTCACAGATACGCAGTATTTT.